These 3 T cell receptor beta chains came from one sample sequenced in a study of T cell repertoires in cytomegalovirus infection. Via MiXCR, TCRdb re-called the reads, giving one row per CDR3 protein. The top ten hold roughly two fifths of the sample, which has about 470,000 distinct CDR3 sequences, roughly 42% seen once. Antigen specificity for these receptors is unknown. The source was cultured PBMCs, collected from culture after CMV antigen stimulation. The receptor set was obtained from a human donor in good health (CMV status not recorded). Some clones in this sample may be carry-over from other donors' samples.

V usage is TRBV19 and J usage is TRBJ1-1, with TRBD1 as a possible D gene (6 bases). The V end was cut by 7 bases, the J end by 2 bases, with 20 bases between. The CDR3 spans 16 residues. CDR1 and CDR2 (germline): LNHDA, SQIVND (reference sequence). The CDR3 nucleotides are TGTGCCAGTAACTCCCGGAGGGGGGGACTCAACACTGAAGCTTTCTTT. Residues: CASNSRRGGLNTEAFF.

V is TRBV19 and J is TRBJ1-2; the D is unclear. This CDR3 comprises 14 residues. Trimming took off 5 bases at V and 2 bases at J, with 12 bases between the two ends. Germline CDR1 LNHDA, CDR2 SQIVND (reference sequence). The CDR3: CASSLTVGNYGYTF. CDR3 sequence (DNA): TGTGCCAGTAGTTTGACCGTTGGGAACTATGGCTACACCTTC.

This rearrangement joins TRBV18 to TRBJ2-3; the D gene is possibly TRBD1 (5 bases). This CDR3 is 14 amino acids long. V was cut by 3 bases and J by 4 bases, with 11 bases left in between. Looked up from germline, CDR1 is KGHSH and CDR2 is LQKENI. The CDR3 sequence: CASSPSGLSDTQYF. The CDR3 DNA reads as TGTGCCAGCTCACCCTCAGGGTTGTCAGATACGCAGTATTTT.